This is a list of T cell receptor beta chains from one sample in a study of T-cell reconstitution after alpha-beta-depleted transplantation in children. MiXCR was run by TCRdb on the PCR reads, yielding one entry per CDR3 protein. The sample lists about 3,000 distinct CDR3 sequences, over 25% occurring once. This specimen consisted of PBMCs, mostly from graft donor cells, obtained 60 days after TCRalphabeta/CD19-depleted stem cell transplant. All receptors come from a male patient aged 2-15 years who had a stem cell transplant for acute myeloid leukemia, so the T cells may come from the graft donor. The CDR3 runs from the conserved cysteine through the conserved F or W. The D gene is left open where the match is weak. The size of a clone is reported for some rows only, either as once, few or many, or as a class for expanded clones.

d_call	v_call	j_call	clone_size	cdr3_aa	cdr3_nt
TRBD1	TRBV2	TRBJ2-3	many	CASIETGGDTQYF	TGTGCCAGCATTGAGACAGGGGGAGATACGCAGTATTTT
-	TRBV7-9	TRBJ2-1	medium-sized	CASSAGIWENEQFF	TGTGCCAGCAGCGCAGGGATATGGGAGAATGAGCAGTTCTTC
-	TRBV27	TRBJ1-2	-	CASSAGFGYTF	TGTGCCAGCAGTGCAGGGTTTGGCTACACCTTC
-	TRBV7-9	TRBJ2-1	large	CASSPEFDNEQFF	TGTGCCAGCAGCCCCGAGTTCGACAATGAGCAGTTCTTC
-	TRBV9	TRBJ1-3	many	CASSEDGSSGNTIYF	TGTGCCAGCAGCGAAGACGGATCCTCTGGAAACACCATATATTTT
-	TRBV11-2	TRBJ2-5	-	CASSTRVQETQYF	TGTGCCAGCAGCACCAGGGTTCAAGAGACCCAGTACTTC
-	TRBV25-1	TRBJ2-7	-	CASTLGGGEQYF	TGTGCCAGCACCCTAGGAGGCGGGGAGCAGTACTTC
-	TRBV7-2	TRBJ2-3	-	CASRLGGTQYF	TGTGCCAGCAGGCTGGGGGGTACGCAGTATTTT
-	TRBV7-9	TRBJ2-5	many	CASSLVGAQYF	TGTGCCAGCAGCTTAGTGGGGGCCCAGTACTTC
-	TRBV12-3/TRBV12-4	TRBJ2-6	medium-sized	CASSFPMLNSGANVLTF	TGTGCCAGCAGTTTTCCGATGTTGAACTCTGGGGCCAACGTCCTGACTTTC
TRBD1	TRBV9	TRBJ1-5	-	CASSVDSGQGQPQHF	TGTGCCAGCAGCGTAGATTCGGGACAGGGTCAGCCCCAGCATTTT
-	TRBV6-1	TRBJ2-5	many	CASSERPGGETQYF	TGTGCCAGCAGTGAACGGCCCGGGGGAGAGACCCAGTACTTC
-	TRBV19	TRBJ2-1	-	CASSIMGEQFF	TGTGCCAGTAGTATAATGGGTGAGCAGTTCTTC